Listed here are 26 T cell receptor beta chains from one sample, sequenced in a study of CD4 T cells in relation to SARS-CoV-2 and coronaviruses. CD4+ T cells from unexposed donors were obtained before the COVID-19 pandemic (2011-2018). After ten to eleven days of culture, CD4+ T cells were isolated. Clones were read by immunoSEQ multiplex PCR, and TCRdb kept only the in-frame ones, dropping some. The sample holds 25,000 or so clones, 73% seen once. Antigens of these TCRs are unknown. Sequencing input: CD4+ T cells from PBMCs, cultured in vitro. The receptor set was obtained from a human donor in good health.

The chain is built from TRBV5-1 and TRBJ2-7; TRBD1 might be the D (5 bases). This CDR3 is 14 amino acids long. V was clipped by 2 bases and J by 1 base, with 10 bases between them. From germline, CDR1 is SGHRS and CDR2 YFSETQ. CDR3 bases: TGCGCCAGCAGCTTAACGGCAGGGTCCTACGAGCAGTACTTC. This codes for CASSLTAGSYEQYF.

The DNA of the CDR3 is TGTGCCAGCAGTGAAGCGGCAGGGAAAGGGAACTACGAGCAGTACTTC. It specifies CASSEAAGKGNYEQYF. This chain connects TRBV25-1 to TRBJ2-7, with a weak D call TRBD1 (5 bases). This CDR3 has 16 residues. Germline V gives CDR1 MGHDK, CDR2 SYGVNS. Trimming removed 2 bases at V and 3 bases at J, with 17 bases between.

The chain uses TRBV11-2 and TRBJ2-7; 11 bases match TRBD2. The junction had 7 bases not matched to a gene; V was cut back by 6 bases and J by 3 bases. The CDR3 is 15 residues long. Germline V lookup: CDR1 SGHAT, CDR2 FQNNGV. This CDR3 is CASRSTSGSRYEQYF. The CDR3 nucleotides read TGTGCCAGCAGGTCCACTAGCGGGAGTCGCTACGAGCAGTACTTC. Combining the CDR3 with reference TRBV11-2 and TRBJ2-7 gives the whole variable domain EAGVAQSPRYKIIEKRQSVAFWCNPISGHATLYWYQQILGQGPKLLIQFQNNGVVDDSQLPKDRFSAERLKGVDSTLKIQPAKLEDSAVYLCASRSTSGSRYEQYFGPGTRLTVT.

The V call is TRBV19, the J call TRBJ1-5; weak D call: TRBD1 (5 bases). V was cut by 5 bases and J by 3 bases, with 17 bases left in between. Per germline, CDR1 LNHDA and CDR2 SQIVND (reference sequence). This CDR3 has 16 residues. The CDR3 DNA sequence: TGTGCCAGTAGTTCATACGGGGGGAACATCAATCAGCCCCAGCATTTT. It yields the protein CASSSYGGNINQPQHF.

The gene calls are TRBV5-1 and TRBJ2-3; D may be TRBD1 or TRBD2 (5 bases each). The length of the CDR3 is 15 residues. V was pared by 0 bases and J by 2 bases, with 10 bases between. Germline assignment: CDR1 SGHRS and CDR2 YFSETQ. CDR3 protein: CASSLGGIVTDTQYF. DNA for the CDR3: TGCGCCAGCAGCTTGGGGGGGATTGTCACAGATACGCAGTATTTT.

This chain uses TRBV6-5 with TRBJ2-3, with 9 bases that match TRBD1. Trimming at V came to 7 bases and at J to 2 bases, leaving 7 bases not matched to a gene. This CDR3 has 15 amino acids. In germline, CDR1 is MNHEY, CDR2 SVGAGI. The CDR3 region has the DNA TGTGCCAGCACCAAAGACAGGGGGTACACAGATACGCAGTATTTT. It specifies CASTKDRGYTDTQYF.

This sequence joins TRBV7-8 and TRBJ2-7; 8 bases fit TRBD1. The CDR3 loop spans 14 amino acids. CDR1 and CDR2 (germline): SGHVS, FQNEAQ. V dropped 5 bases and J dropped 4; count of bases not matched to a gene: 7. The CDR3: CASSPTGVLYEQYF. The CDR3 DNA is TGTGCCAGCAGCCCGACAGGGGTGCTTTACGAGCAGTACTTC. The whole variable domain, remainder taken from reference TRBV7-8 and TRBJ2-7, is GAGVSQSPRYKVAKRGQDVALRCDPISGHVSLFWYQQALGQGPEFLTYFQNEAQLDKSGLPSDRFFAERPEGSVSTLKIQRTQQEDSAVYLCASSPTGVLYEQYFGPGTRLTVT.

This clone was detected once. V is TRBV7-2 and J is TRBJ2-5; 15 bases fit TRBD2. In germline, CDR1 is SGHTA, CDR2 FQGNSA. The ends lost 8 bases at V and 5 bases at J; junction bases unmatched: 0. The CDR3 is made up of 13 amino acids. Here the CDR3 reads CASGTSGRETQYF. CDR3 in DNA: TGTGCCAGCGGGACTAGCGGGAGGGAGACCCAGTACTTC. The variable domain in full, with the rest retrieved from reference TRBV7-2 and TRBJ2-5, is GAGVSQSPSNKVTEKGKDVELRCDPISGHTALYWYRQSLGQGLEFLIYFQGNSAPDKSGLPSDRFSAERTGGSVSTLTIQRTQQEDSAVYLCASGTSGRETQYFGPGTRLLVL.

This clone came up a few times. The chain couples TRBV19 to TRBJ2-2; D is perhaps TRBD1 (5 bases). Trimming took 3 bases from V and 5 from J, leaving 10 bases between them. The germline V gene has CDR1 LNHDA and CDR2 SQIVND (reference sequence). The CDR3 spans 14 residues. The CDR3 spells CASSMGQRTGELFF. In DNA, the CDR3 is TGTGCCAGTAGTATGGGGCAGCGAACCGGGGAGCTGTTTTTT.

The CDR3 loop is CASSPRGGGERTGRGYTF. The CDR3, as DNA: TGTGCCAGCAGCCCGCGCGGAGGGGGTGAGCGAACAGGCAGGGGCTACACCTTC. The rearrangement uses TRBV7-9 and TRBJ1-2; tentatively, D is TRBD1 (6 bases). Germline V lookup: CDR1 SEHNR, CDR2 FQNEAQ (reference sequence). The CDR3 spans 18 residues. Trimming removed 5 bases at V and 8 bases at J, with 30 bases between.

The CDR3 DNA reads TGCGCCAGCAGCCAAGATTATCAGGGGAACTATGGCTACACCTTC. Translated, it gives CASSQDYQGNYGYTF. The chain is built from TRBV4-3 and TRBJ1-2; D is perhaps TRBD1 (6 bases). V lost 0 bases, J lost 2 bases, and 10 bases lay in between. CDR1 and CDR2 (germline): LGHNA, YSLEER. CDR3 length: 15 amino acids.

Turning to this clone: The same CDR3 is also encoded by other DNA sequences in this sample. The chain has TRBV30 and TRBJ2-7; D remains unclear. Germline V gene lookup returns CDR1 GTSNPN and CDR2 SVGIG (reference sequence). The CDR3 is 11 residues long. With 3 bases removed from V and 4 bases from J, the gap between germline ends came to 7 bases. DNA of the CDR3: TGTGCCTGGAGCGACTCATACGAGCAGTACTTC. Translation gives CAWSDSYEQYF.

This clone was observed a handful of times. This rearrangement joins TRBV10-2 to TRBJ1-2, with TRBD1 as a possible D gene (5 bases). The CDR3 is 14 residues long. Per the germline V gene, CDR1 is WSHSY and CDR2 is SAAADI. V lost 4 bases and J 4 bases, leaving 13 bases between the germline ends. The CDR3 region is CASSAWGEGYGYTF. The CDR3 nucleotides are TGCGCCAGCAGTGCTTGGGGGGAGGGCTATGGCTACACCTTC.

Written as DNA, the CDR3 is TGTGCCAGCTCAACTAATACCGACAGCCTTCACGGCTACACCTTC. It yields the protein CASSTNTDSLHGYTF. The chain recombines TRBV18 with TRBJ1-2; maybe TRBD1 (5 bases). V lost 5 bases and J 8 bases, leaving 21 bases between the germline ends. The germline V gene encodes CDR1 KGHSH and CDR2 LQKENI. This CDR3 contains 15 residues.

In its sample, this clone was seen a few times. This chain connects TRBV7-2 to TRBJ2-7; D uncertain. The CDR3 has 14 residues. The V end was cut by 1 base, the J end by 0 bases, with 7 bases between. CDR1 and CDR2 (germline): SGHTA, FQGNSA. The CDR3 coding sequence is TGTGCCAGCAGCTTAGGACTCGGCTCCTACGAGCAGTACTTC. It codes for CASSLGLGSYEQYF.

The J gene is TRBJ2-3, the V gene TRBV23-1; D is ambiguous. TRBV23-1 is placed among ORFs of uncertain function. The length of the CDR3 is 11 residues. V lost 3 bases and J 9 bases, leaving 7 bases between the germline ends. This chain's CDR3 is CASSQGKTQYF. The CDR3 DNA reads as TGCGCCAGCAGTCAGGGCAAAACGCAGTATTTT.

This clone was seen a handful of times. The genes are TRBV4-3 and TRBJ1-2; D gene ambiguous. The CDR3 is made up of 13 amino acids. Germline CDR1 and CDR2: LGHNA and YSLEER. The V gene lost 4 bases and the J gene lost 11 bases, with 17 bases spanning the gap. The CDR3: CASSPQRDGFYTF. CDR3 coding DNA: TGCGCCAGCAGCCCCCAGAGGGATGGATTTTACACCTTC.

This clone was detected only a few times. The V gene is TRBV18, the J gene TRBJ1-2, with 9 bases fitting TRBD1. Germline lookup yields CDR1 KGHSH and CDR2 LQKENI. V trimming: 2 bases; J trimming: 4 bases; junction bases outside the gene matches: 2. This CDR3 spans 14 amino acids. Here the CDR3 DNA reads TGTGCCAGCTCACCAGACAGGGGGATCTATGGCTACACCTTC. It is translated as CASSPDRGIYGYTF.

The V gene is TRBV9, the J gene TRBJ2-7; 11 bases match TRBD2. J gave up 2 bases and V 0 bases, and 4 bases lay outside the gene matches. The CDR3 loop spans 16 amino acids. Germline V gene data show CDR1 as SGDLS and CDR2 as YYNGEE. The CDR3 protein is CASSVAGLADTYEQYF. As DNA, the CDR3 is TGTGCCAGCAGCGTAGCGGGACTAGCGGACACCTACGAGCAGTACTTC.

The chain employs TRBV3-1 (or the pseudogene TRBV3-2) and TRBJ2-5; no reliable D call. The CDR3 totals 14 residues. V shed 0 bases and J shed 5 bases, with 10 bases lying between them. CDR1 and CDR2 from the germline V gene are LGHDT and YNNKEL (reference sequence). The CDR3 reads CASSQDAARETQYF. For the CDR3, the DNA is TGTGCCAGCAGCCAAGACGCAGCGAGGGAGACCCAGTACTTC.

This clone was recorded only once. The chain has TRBV15 and TRBJ2-7; D perhaps matches TRBD1 (5 bases). V was trimmed by 4 bases and J by 5 bases, leaving 30 bases between them. The length of the CDR3 is 19 residues. In germline, CDR1 is LNHNV, CDR2 YYDKDF (reference sequence). The CDR3: CATSIEQVGYMKGADEQYF. The CDR3 DNA sequence: TGTGCCACCAGCATCGAACAGGTGGGGTATATGAAAGGGGCGGACGAGCAGTACTTC. Using reference TRBV15 and TRBJ2-7 for the parts outside the CDR3, the full variable domain is DAMVIQNPRYQVTQFGKPVTLSCSQTLNHNVMYWYQQKSSQAPKLLFHYYDKDFNNEADTPDNFQSRRPNTSFCFLDIRSPGLGDTAMYLCATSIEQVGYMKGADEQYFGPGTRLTVT.

The chain employs TRBV7-3 and TRBJ1-6; D not certain. CDR3 length equals 13 residues. Trimming stripped 1 base from V and 13 bases from J, with 11 bases between. Looked up from germline, CDR1 is SGHTA and CDR2 is FQGTGA. CDR3 coding DNA: TGTGCCAGCAGCTTAAATCCACCTGGGCCCCTCCACTTT. It encodes CASSLNPPGPLHF.

The rearrangement uses TRBV4-3 and TRBJ2-1, with D uncertain. The CDR3 spans 14 residues. V lost 0 bases and J 7 bases, leaving 10 bases between the germline ends. Germline CDR1 reads LGHNA; CDR2 reads YSLEER. The CDR3, as DNA: TGCGCCAGCAGCCAAGAGGCGGAATGGAATGAGCAGTTCTTC. It translates to CASSQEAEWNEQFF.

V and J are TRBV20-1 and TRBJ2-5, with D hard to call. Germline CDR1 and CDR2: DFQATT and SNEGSKA (reference sequence). The CDR3 runs 11 residues. CDR3 bases: TGCAGGGGTCAGGCTCAAGAGACCCAGTACTTC. This sequence encodes CRGQAQETQYF.

The chain employs TRBV7-2 and TRBJ2-2; no firm D call. V dropped 7 bases and J dropped 4 bases, with 7 bases sitting between them. CDR3 size: 12 residues. Germline values: CDR1 SGHTA, CDR2 FQGNSA. For the CDR3, the DNA is TGTGCCAGCAATCTGGGCACCGGGGAGCTGTTTTTT. Its protein is CASNLGTGELFF.

The chain is built from TRBV18 and TRBJ1-2; tentatively, D is TRBD1 (6 bases). The CDR3 is 13 residues long. Looked up from germline, CDR1 is KGHSH and CDR2 is LQKENI. Trimming took 1 base from V and 4 from J, leaving 7 bases between them. The CDR3 loop is CASSPQDSYGYTF. CDR3 coding DNA: TGTGCCAGCTCACCACAGGACAGCTATGGCTACACCTTC.